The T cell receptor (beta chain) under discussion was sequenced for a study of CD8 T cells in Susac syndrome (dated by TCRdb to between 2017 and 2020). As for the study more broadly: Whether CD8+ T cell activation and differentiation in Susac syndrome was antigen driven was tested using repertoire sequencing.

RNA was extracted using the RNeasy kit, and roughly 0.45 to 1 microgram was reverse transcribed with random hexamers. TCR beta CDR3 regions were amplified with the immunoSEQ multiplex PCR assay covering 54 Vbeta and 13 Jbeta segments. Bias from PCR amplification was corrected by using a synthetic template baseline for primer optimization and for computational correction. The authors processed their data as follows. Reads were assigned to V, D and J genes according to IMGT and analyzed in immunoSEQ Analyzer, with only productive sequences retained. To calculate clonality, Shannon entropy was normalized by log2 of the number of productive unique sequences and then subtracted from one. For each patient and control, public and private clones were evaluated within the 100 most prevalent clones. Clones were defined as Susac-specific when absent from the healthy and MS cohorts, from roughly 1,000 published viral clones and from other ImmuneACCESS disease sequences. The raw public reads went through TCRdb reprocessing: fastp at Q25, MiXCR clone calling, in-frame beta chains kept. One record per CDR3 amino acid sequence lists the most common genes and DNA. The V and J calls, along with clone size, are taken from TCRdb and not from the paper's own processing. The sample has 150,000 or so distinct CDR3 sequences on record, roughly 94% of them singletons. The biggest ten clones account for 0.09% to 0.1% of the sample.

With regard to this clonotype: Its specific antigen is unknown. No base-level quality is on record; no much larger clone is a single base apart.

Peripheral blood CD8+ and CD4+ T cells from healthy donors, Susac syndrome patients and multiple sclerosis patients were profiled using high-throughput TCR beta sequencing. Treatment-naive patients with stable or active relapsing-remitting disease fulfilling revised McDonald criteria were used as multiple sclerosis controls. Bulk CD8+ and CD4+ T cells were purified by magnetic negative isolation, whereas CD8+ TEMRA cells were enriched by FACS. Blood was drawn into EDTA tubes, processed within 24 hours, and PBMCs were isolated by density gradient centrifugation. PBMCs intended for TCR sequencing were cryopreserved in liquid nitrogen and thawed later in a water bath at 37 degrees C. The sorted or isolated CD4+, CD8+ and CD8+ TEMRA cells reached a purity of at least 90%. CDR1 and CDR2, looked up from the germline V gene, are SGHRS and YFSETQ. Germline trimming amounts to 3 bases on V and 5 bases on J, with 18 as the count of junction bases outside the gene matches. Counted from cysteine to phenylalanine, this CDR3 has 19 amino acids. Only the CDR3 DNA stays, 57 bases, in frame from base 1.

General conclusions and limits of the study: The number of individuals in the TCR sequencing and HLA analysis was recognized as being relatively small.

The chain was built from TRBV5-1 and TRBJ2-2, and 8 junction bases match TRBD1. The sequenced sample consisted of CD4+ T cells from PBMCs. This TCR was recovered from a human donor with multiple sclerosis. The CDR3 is CASSWRKSWDRLSTGELFF. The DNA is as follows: TGCGCCAGCAGCTGGAGGAAATCTTGGGACAGGTTGAGTACCGGGGAGCTGTTTTTT.